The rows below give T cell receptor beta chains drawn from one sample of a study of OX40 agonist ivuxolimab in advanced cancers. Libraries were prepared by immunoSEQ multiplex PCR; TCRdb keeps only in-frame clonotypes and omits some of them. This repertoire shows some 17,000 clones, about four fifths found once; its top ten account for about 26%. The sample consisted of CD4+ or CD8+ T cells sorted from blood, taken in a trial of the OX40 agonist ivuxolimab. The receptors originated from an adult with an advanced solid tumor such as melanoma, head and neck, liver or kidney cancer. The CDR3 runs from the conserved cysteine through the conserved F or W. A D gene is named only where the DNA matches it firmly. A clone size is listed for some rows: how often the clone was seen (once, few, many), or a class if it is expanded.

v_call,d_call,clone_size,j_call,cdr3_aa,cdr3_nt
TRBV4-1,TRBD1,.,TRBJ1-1,CASSQVFRGLDTEAFF,TGCGCCAGCAGCCAAGTGTTCAGGGGGCTTGACACTGAAGCTTTCTTT
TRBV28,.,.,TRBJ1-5,CASSLSGTLILNQPQHF,TGTGCCAGCAGTTTATCGGGCACCTTAATCCTCAATCAGCCCCAGCATTTT
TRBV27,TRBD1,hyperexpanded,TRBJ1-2,CASSLEGAPYGYTF,TGTGCCAGCAGTTTGGAGGGGGCGCCTTATGGCTACACCTTC
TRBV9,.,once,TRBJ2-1,CASSVWVGSGNEQFF,TGTGCCAGCAGCGTATGGGTAGGGTCGGGCAATGAGCAGTTCTTC
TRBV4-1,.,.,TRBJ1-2,CASSQDRGTNYGYTF,TGCGCCAGCAGCCAAGACCGTGGCACTAACTATGGCTACACCTTC
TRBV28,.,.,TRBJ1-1,CASSLGTNTEAFF,TGTGCCAGCAGTCTCGGGACTAACACTGAAGCTTTCTTT
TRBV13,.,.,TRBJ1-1,CASSLQRELNTEAFF,TGTGCCAGCAGCTTACAGCGGGAGTTGAACACTGAAGCTTTCTTT
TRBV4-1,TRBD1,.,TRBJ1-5,CASSRGQGIQPQHF,TGCGCCAGCAGCCGGGGACAGGGAATTCAGCCCCAGCATTTT
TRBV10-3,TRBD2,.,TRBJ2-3,CAIAGGPWTDTQYF,TGTGCCATTGCGGGGGGGCCATGGACAGATACGCAGTATTTT
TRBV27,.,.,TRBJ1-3,CASSEDPSGNTIYF,TGTGCCAGCAGCGAGGACCCGAGCGGAAACACCATATATTTT
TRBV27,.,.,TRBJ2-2,CASTTRGLLNTGELFF,TGTGCCAGCACTACCAGAGGCCTTCTGAACACCGGGGAGCTGTTTTTT
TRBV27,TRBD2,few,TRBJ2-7,CASSFSGLAVQYEQYF,TGTGCCAGCAGTTTTTCTGGACTAGCGGTTCAGTACGAGCAGTACTTC
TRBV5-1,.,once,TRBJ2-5,CASSLAVPWETQYF,TGCGCCAGCAGCTTGGCCGTACCTTGGGAGACCCAGTACTTC
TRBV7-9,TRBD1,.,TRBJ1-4,CASSPSTGGDEKLFF,TGTGCCAGCAGCCCGTCCACAGGGGGTGATGAAAAACTGTTTTTT
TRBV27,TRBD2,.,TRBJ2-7,CASSFREGYYEQYF,TGTGCCAGCAGTTTCCGGGAGGGGTACTACGAGCAGTACTTC
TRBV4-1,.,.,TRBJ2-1,CASSQKGQQFF,TGCGCCAGCAGCCAAAAGGGACAGCAGTTCTTC
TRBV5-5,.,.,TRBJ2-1,CASSLWESSYNEQFF,TGTGCCAGCAGCTTGTGGGAGAGCTCCTACAATGAGCAGTTCTTC
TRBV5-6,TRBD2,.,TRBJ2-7,CASSWTSEQYF,TGTGCCAGCAGCTGGACTAGCGAGCAGTACTTC
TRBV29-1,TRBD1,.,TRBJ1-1,CSVGTAFGTEAFF,TGCAGCGTCGGGACAGCTTTTGGGACTGAAGCTTTCTTT
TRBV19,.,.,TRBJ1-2,CASRWGAGPNYGYTF,TGTGCCAGTAGATGGGGGGCCGGTCCTAACTATGGCTACACCTTC
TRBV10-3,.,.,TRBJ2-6,CAIRRQLFSSGANVLTF,TGTGCCATCAGGAGACAATTGTTTAGCTCTGGGGCCAACGTCCTGACTTTC
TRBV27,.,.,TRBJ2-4,CASSPLAQGGDIQYF,TGTGCCAGCAGCCCGTTGGCTCAGGGGGGAGACATTCAGTACTTC
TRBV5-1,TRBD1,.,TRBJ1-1,CASSPGQGAVTEAFF,TGCGCCAGCAGCCCGGGACAGGGGGCGGTCACTGAAGCTTTCTTT
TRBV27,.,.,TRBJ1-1,CASIGMNTEAFF,TGTGCCAGCATAGGTATGAACACTGAAGCTTTCTTT
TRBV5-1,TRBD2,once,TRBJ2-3,CASSPGLADTPSTDTQYF,TGCGCCAGCAGCCCCGGACTAGCGGACACTCCTAGCACAGATACGCAGTATTTT
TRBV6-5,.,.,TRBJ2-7,CASSYSNRAAYEQYF,TGTGCCAGCAGTTACTCGAACAGGGCCGCCTACGAGCAGTACTTC
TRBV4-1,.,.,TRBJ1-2,CASSQDWGSYGYTF,TGCGCCAGCAGCCAAGATTGGGGGAGCTATGGCTACACCTTC
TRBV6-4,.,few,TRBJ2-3,CASSGGSHTDTQYF,TGTGCCAGCAGTGGCGGTTCCCACACAGATACGCAGTATTTT
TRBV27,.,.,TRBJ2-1,CASSPGPPRGTGAYNEQFF,TGTGCCAGCAGTCCGGGACCGCCGAGGGGAACGGGGGCCTACAATGAGCAGTTCTTC
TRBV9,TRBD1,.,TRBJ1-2,CASSATGTGLAYGYTF,TGTGCCAGCAGCGCCACCGGGACAGGATTAGCTTATGGCTACACCTTC
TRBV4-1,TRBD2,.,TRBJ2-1,CASSPTSGGRTNEQFF,TGTGCCAGCAGCCCAACTAGCGGGGGGCGGACAAATGAGCAGTTCTTC
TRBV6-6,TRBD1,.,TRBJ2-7,CASSYSQGGYEQYF,TGTGCCAGCAGTTACTCACAGGGGGGCTACGAGCAGTACTTC
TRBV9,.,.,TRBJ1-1,CASSGPEGANTEAFF,TGTGCCAGCAGCGGTCCAGAAGGGGCGAACACTGAAGCTTTCTTT
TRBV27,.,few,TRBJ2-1,CATIGRVHEQFF,TGTGCCACTATAGGCAGAGTCCATGAGCAGTTCTTC
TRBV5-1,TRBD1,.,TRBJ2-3,CASSSAGTGPTDTQYF,TGCGCCAGCAGCTCCGCCGGGACAGGGCCCACAGATACGCAGTATTTT
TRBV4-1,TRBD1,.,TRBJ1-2,CASSQVPGTVELYTF,TGCGCCAGCAGCCAAGTCCCCGGGACAGTGGAGTTGTACACCTTC
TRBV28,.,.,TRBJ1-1,CASTLTGELRGTEAFF,TGTGCCAGCACGCTTACAGGCGAACTCAGGGGTACTGAAGCTTTCTTT
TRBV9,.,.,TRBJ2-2,CASSVGRNTGELFF,TGTGCCAGCAGCGTAGGCAGGAACACCGGGGAGCTGTTTTTT
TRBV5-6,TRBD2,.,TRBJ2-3,CASSLALRRGEITDTQYF,TGTGCCAGCAGCTTGGCCCTCAGGCGGGGGGAGATCACAGATACGCAGTATTTT
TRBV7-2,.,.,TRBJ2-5,CASSRVKEPQYF,TGTGCCAGCAGCCGGGTGAAGGAGCCCCAGTACTTC
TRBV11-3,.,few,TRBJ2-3,CASSFKSTDTQYF,TGTGCCAGCAGCTTCAAGAGCACAGATACGCAGTATTTT
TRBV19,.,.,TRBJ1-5,CASTWTATSNQPQHF,TGTGCCAGTACCTGGACAGCTACCAGCAATCAGCCCCAGCATTTT